Presented here are 17 T cell receptor beta chains from one specimen sequenced in a study of blood T cells in healthy people across ages. Primed by a sample-barcoded 5' primer and a J-beta primer mix, a second PCR proceeded for about 6 to 11 cycles. TCRdb reprocessed the 5' RACE reads via MiXCR and lists one record per CDR3 protein. The sample has approximately 940,000 distinct CDR3 sequences, under 50% seen once. Sequencing used blood. These receptors were obtained from a man aged 25 to 40 in good health.

The V call is TRBV4-3, the J call TRBJ1-6, with 7 bases fitting TRBD1. This CDR3 spans 14 amino acids. Unmatched junction bases numbered 5, after V lost 5 bases and J lost 7 bases. Germline V gene sequence: CDR1 LGHNA, CDR2 YSLEER. CDR3 protein: CASSLKTGNSPLHF. CDR3 coding DNA: TGCGCCAGCAGCTTAAAGACAGGGAATTCACCCCTCCACTTT.

This clonotype has more than one count but fewer than ten. The V call is TRBV7-2, the J call TRBJ2-2, with 7 bases matching TRBD1. V shed 5 bases and J 5 bases; nucleotides not matched to a gene: 11. Germline assignment: CDR1 SGHTA and CDR2 FQGNSA. CDR3 length equals 16 residues. The CDR3, as DNA: TGTGCCAGCAGCCCACGACAGGGTGAATTTACCGGGGAGCTGTTTTTT. Residues: CASSPRQGEFTGELFF.

J is TRBJ2-5 and V is TRBV6-5; D might be TRBD1 or TRBD2, each matching 6 bases. Germline assignment: CDR1 MNHEY and CDR2 SVGAGI. The CDR3 has 15 residues. V was cut by 5 bases and J by 2 bases, with 15 bases left in between. Here the CDR3 reads CASSKRGDLQETQYF. As DNA, the CDR3 is TGTGCCAGCAGTAAAAGGGGGGACCTACAAGAGACCCAGTACTTC.

This rearrangement joins TRBV6-1 to TRBJ2-1; 9 bases line up with TRBD1. CDR1 and CDR2 (germline): MNHNS, SASEGT. Germline trimming cut 5 bases from V and 5 bases from J; bases unmatched to any gene: 19. The CDR3 has 19 residues. In DNA, the CDR3 is TGTGCCAGCAGTTTAGCGCCCGGCGCCGGGACAGGGATAAACAATGAGCAGTTCTTC. Protein product: CASSLAPGAGTGINNEQFF.

The gene calls are TRBV20-1 and TRBJ2-1; D remains ambiguous. This CDR3 contains 12 residues. Germline values: CDR1 DFQATT, CDR2 SNEGSKA (reference sequence). The V end lost 8 bases, the J end lost 4 bases, and 12 bases lay between the germline ends. The DNA for the CDR3 is TGCAGTCGCCCTCTGTCTTACAATGAGCAGTTCTTC. It encodes CSRPLSYNEQFF.

This chain joins TRBV27 and TRBJ2-7; 14 positions agree with TRBD2. J lost 11 bases, V lost 6 bases, and 15 bases had no gene match. This CDR3 is built from 16 residues. Germline V CDR1 and CDR2: MNHEY, SMNVEV (reference sequence). Here the CDR3 reads CASSPGLAGGVPTKYF. CDR3 nucleotide sequence: TGTGCCAGCAGCCCCGGACTAGCGGGAGGTGTGCCTACGAAGTACTTC.

V is TRBV2 and J is TRBJ2-7; 8 bases fit TRBD1. V trimming: 6 bases; J trimming: 4 bases; junction bases outside the gene matches: 8. Germline CDR1 reads SNHLY; CDR2 reads FYNNEI. CDR3 length: 14 residues. The CDR3 loop reads CASRESGGIYEQYF. CDR3 nucleotides: TGTGCCAGCAGGGAGTCAGGGGGCATATACGAGCAGTACTTC.

V is TRBV28 and J is TRBJ2-5; maybe TRBD2 (6 bases). Deletions cut 6 bases from V and 7 bases from J, with 15 bases between. Germline-derived CDR1 and CDR2 are MDHEN and SYDVKM. The CDR3 extends over 13 amino acids. The CDR3 spells CASRVEGYRTQYF. In DNA, the CDR3 is TGTGCCAGCAGGGTGGAGGGGTATAGGACCCAGTACTTC. The variable domain in full, completed from reference TRBV28 and TRBJ2-5, reads DVKVTQSSRYLVKRTGEKVFLECVQDMDHENMFWYRQDPGLGLRLIYFSYDVKMKEKGDIPEGYSVSREKKERFSLILESASTNQTSMYLCASRVEGYRTQYFGPGTRLLVL.

This chain connects TRBV7-9 to TRBJ2-5, with D perhaps matching TRBD2 (5 bases). Germline V lookup: CDR1 SEHNR, CDR2 FQNEAQ (reference sequence). V was trimmed by 5 bases and J by 0 bases, leaving 16 bases between them. The CDR3 covers 16 residues. CDR3 nucleotides: TGTGCCAGCAGCCCCTTGGGAGCGCCTTACCAAGAGACCCAGTACTTC. Protein: CASSPLGAPYQETQYF.

The table lists this clonotype with many counts. The chain couples TRBV18 to TRBJ1-5; D is possibly TRBD1 (5 bases). This CDR3 region has 14 residues. V lost 7 bases and J lost 4, with 14 bases in between. Germline V gives CDR1 KGHSH, CDR2 LQKENI. CDR3 coding DNA: TGTGCCAGCTGGGCGGGACGCCTGAATCAGCCCCAGCATTTT. Encoded protein: CASWAGRLNQPQHF.

Only a few counts were recorded for this clonotype. The V and J genes are TRBV20-1 and TRBJ2-3; D is unclear. Trimming left V 5 bases short and J 6 bases short, with 12 bases between. From germline, CDR1 is DFQATT and CDR2 SNEGSKA (reference sequence). The CDR3 is 12 residues long. DNA of the CDR3: TGCAGTGCTTCTAGTTTAACCGATACGCAGTATTTT. It is translated as CSASSLTDTQYF.

The chain links TRBV4-1 to TRBJ2-3, with 13 bases fitting TRBD2. With V trimmed by 4 bases and J by 10 bases, 11 bases remained unmatched. This CDR3 has 16 residues. In germline, CDR1 is MGHRA, CDR2 YSYEKL. The CDR3 loop is CASSPTTSGGPVAQYF. The CDR3 DNA follows: TGCGCCAGCAGCCCCACGACTAGCGGGGGGCCGGTTGCGCAGTATTTT.

The chain joins TRBV7-3 to TRBJ2-3; TRBD2 matches 10 bases. CDR3 size: 15 residues. Germline trimming cut 6 bases from V and 4 bases from J; bases unmatched to any gene: 7. Germline V CDR1 and CDR2: SGHTA, FQGTGA. CDR3 region: CASRRGTSVSDTQYF. DNA for the CDR3: TGTGCCAGCAGGCGTGGGACTAGCGTTTCAGATACGCAGTATTTT.

The rearrangement uses TRBV27 and TRBJ2-1; 7 bases match TRBD1. There are 13 residues in the CDR3. V lost 5 bases to trimming and J lost 12 bases; unmatched junction nucleotides: 10. Germline V gene data show CDR1 as MNHEY and CDR2 as SMNVEV (reference sequence). The CDR3 loop is CASSVADRTRQFF. The CDR3 DNA follows: TGTGCCAGCAGTGTTGCGGACAGGACCCGGCAGTTCTTC.

A few counts support this clonotype. The rearrangement links TRBV29-1 to TRBJ1-5; TRBD1 matches 7 bases. This CDR3 spans 15 amino acids. V lost 6 bases and J lost 3; bases outside the gene matches: 11. Germline assignment: CDR1 SQVTM and CDR2 ANQGSEA. The CDR3 is CSVTGAGGHNQPQHF. CDR3 bases: TGCAGCGTCACTGGGGCAGGGGGACACAATCAGCCCCAGCATTTT. The full variable domain, in which reference TRBV29-1 and TRBJ1-5 provide the parts outside the CDR3, is SAVISQKPSRDICQRGTSLTIQCQVDSQVTMMFWYRQQPGQSLTLIATANQGSEATYESGFVIDKFPISRPNLTFSTLTVSNMSPEDSSIYLCSVTGAGGHNQPQHFGDGTRLSIL.

This clonotype occurred many times. The gene calls are TRBV7-3 and TRBJ1-1, with TRBD1 as a possible D gene (5 bases). V dropped 5 bases and J dropped 3 bases, with 10 bases sitting between them. Germline values: CDR1 SGHTA, CDR2 FQGTGA. This CDR3 has 13 amino acids. The chain's CDR3 is CASSVGTYTEAFF. CDR3 bases: TGTGCCAGCAGCGTTGGGACTTACACTGAAGCTTTCTTT.

This clonotype occurred a few times. V and J are TRBV29-1 and TRBJ1-2; TRBD1 matches 7 bases. CDR3 length: 12 residues. With V trimmed by 4 bases and J by 2 bases, 1 base remained unmatched. Per the germline V gene, CDR1 is SQVTM and CDR2 is ANQGSEA. CDR3 bases: TGCAGCGTTGGGGACAGAAACTATGGCTACACCTTC. It encodes CSVGDRNYGYTF.